This TCR beta chain was sequenced in a study of Graves' ophthalmopathy and Graves' hyperthyroidism. This clonotype appeared once. Per germline, CDR1 LNHDA and CDR2 SQIVND (reference sequence). The germline V and J ends were trimmed by 3 bases and 0 bases, with 12 bases remaining between them. This CDR3 comprises 16 residues. TCR beta CDR3 amplification used RNA transcripts. HTBI primers were used in a first-round RT-PCR, which preceded a second-round multiplex PCR. TCRdb analysed the multiplex PCR reads with MiXCR anew, one entry per CDR3 protein. The data show 300,000 to 400,000 distinct CDR3 sequences, with under 20% seen just once and roughly an eighth held by the top ten.

This sequence originates from an adult man with Graves' ophthalmopathy. This chain joins TRBV19 and TRBJ1-5; D not certain. Input material: peripheral blood. In DNA form, the CDR3 reads TGTGCCAGTAGTATTCACAGCGTTTATAGCAATCAGCCCCAGCATTTT. Its translation is CASSIHSVYSNQPQHF. Using reference TRBV19 and TRBJ1-5 for the parts outside the CDR3, the full variable domain is DGGITQSPKYLFRKEGQNVTLSCEQNLNHDAMYWYRQDPGQGLRLIYYSQIVNDFQKGDIAEGYSVSREKKESFPLTVTSAQKNPTAFYLCASSIHSVYSNQPQHFGDGTRLSIL.